Listed below are T cell receptor beta chains from one sample, sequenced in a study of blood T cell repertoires in COVID-19. Assay: immunoSEQ multiplex PCR; the TCRdb copy retains only in-frame clones and omits some. This sample carries 35,000 to 45,000 clones, more than 80% of them seen once, and the ten largest clones take 0.35% to 0.4%. The sample taken for sequencing was peripheral blood. These receptors were taken from a man aged 45-60 years with COVID-19, enrolled during active disease. CDR3s include the opening cysteine and the closing phenylalanine or tryptophan. D genes are given only for firm matches. Some rows have no size entry. The others give once, few or many, or a class for an expanded clone.

length,V,size,J,D,DNA,CDR3
17,TRBV6-2/TRBV6-3,.,TRBJ2-7,TRBD2,TGTGCCAGCAGTTCGTCTGCCGGAGGTAGCGGGAGGTACGAGCAGTACTTC,CASSSSAGGSGRYEQYF
12,TRBV15,once,TRBJ2-1,.,TGTGCCACCAGCACCTATTTCGATGAGCAGTTCTTC,CATSTYFDEQFF
17,TRBV15,once,TRBJ1-4,.,TGTGCCACCAGCAGAGATATCTCAGGGGCACCTAATGAAAAACTGTTTTTT,CATSRDISGAPNEKLFF
15,TRBV5-1,.,TRBJ2-1,TRBD2,TGCGCCAGCAGCTTACTAGCGGGAGGGCCTAATGAGCAGTTCTTC,CASSLLAGGPNEQFF
14,TRBV5-6,.,TRBJ1-1,TRBD1,TGTGCCAGCAGCCCCAGGACAGGGTCCACTGAAGCTTTCTTT,CASSPRTGSTEAFF
17,TRBV5-1,.,TRBJ1-3,.,TGCGCCAGCAGCTTGGTAGGACTCAGCACCCCTGGAAACACCATATATTTT,CASSLVGLSTPGNTIYF
16,TRBV5-6,.,TRBJ2-7,TRBD1,TGTGCCAGCAGCTTGGGGACAGGGGGCGGCTTCTACGAGCAGTACTTC,CASSLGTGGGFYEQYF
13,TRBV2,.,TRBJ1-5,TRBD1,TGTGCCAGCAGTTTGGGGACAGCTCAGCCCCAGCATTTT,CASSLGTAQPQHF
14,TRBV5-6,.,TRBJ2-1,.,TGTGCCAGCAGCTTGGGGGGCAGCTACAATGAGCAGTTCTTC,CASSLGGSYNEQFF
16,TRBV5-4,.,TRBJ1-2,TRBD1,TGTGCCAGCAGCTCCTACAGGGGGTCGGCTAACTATGGCTACACCTTC,CASSSYRGSANYGYTF
14,TRBV30,.,TRBJ2-5,.,TGTGCCTGGAGTGTAGGGGGGGCGAGAGAGACCCAGTACTTC,CAWSVGGARETQYF
14,TRBV28,.,TRBJ2-5,.,TGTGCCAGCAGTTTATTTCTGGGGGCAGAGACCCAGTACTTC,CASSLFLGAETQYF
16,TRBV5-1,.,TRBJ1-1,.,TGCGCCAGCAGCTTGGGGCCTCAAAGCGGAGGCACTGAAGCTTTCTTT,CASSLGPQSGGTEAFF
16,TRBV19,few,TRBJ2-2,TRBD2,TGTGCCAGTAGACCACTAGCGGGGATAAGCAGCGGGGAGCTGTTTTTT,CASRPLAGISSGELFF
16,TRBV10-3,.,TRBJ2-1,TRBD1,TGTGCCATCAGTCTGTCACCCGGGACAGGGGGAGATGAGCAGTTCTTC,CAISLSPGTGGDEQFF
13,TRBV24-1,.,TRBJ2-1,.,TGTGCCACCAGTGCCAGAACGGCAGGGAAACAGTTCTTC,CATSARTAGKQFF
16,TRBV19,.,TRBJ2-3,TRBD2,TGTGCCAGTAGACTCCTGGGGACTAGAGGCACAGATACGCAGTATTTT,CASRLLGTRGTDTQYF